Shown below are 5 T cell receptor beta chains from a single sample sequenced in a study of identical twins. MiXCR, applied by TCRdb to the 5' RACE reads, yields one record per CDR3 protein. This table holds fewer than 650,000 distinct CDR3 sequences, more than 9% found once. The sample was also reused in another study, on yellow fever vaccine responses in identical twins.

Sequenced material: PBMCs. Every receptor here comes from a woman younger than 35 in good health.

The chain is built from TRBV12-3 or TRBV12-4 and TRBJ2-7; 7 nucleotides match TRBD2. J gave up 0 bases and V 5 bases, and 7 bases lay outside the gene matches. There are 15 residues in the CDR3. CDR3 sequence reads: CASSMPGGGSYEQYF. The CDR3 coding sequence is TGTGCCAGCAGTATGCCGGGCGGGGGCTCCTACGAGCAGTACTTC.

This clonotype was seen a few times. The chain uses TRBV9 and TRBJ1-2, with a possible D match to TRBD1 (5 bases). The CDR3 is 13 residues long. The ends were cut back, 0 bases at V and 6 bases at J, with 9 bases in the middle. Germline V gene sequence: CDR1 SGDLS, CDR2 YYNGEE. CDR3 protein: CASSVGGLDGYTF. The CDR3 bases are TGTGCCAGCAGCGTAGGGGGACTCGATGGCTACACCTTC.

The rearrangement uses TRBV3-1 and TRBJ2-5; the D gene is possibly TRBD2 (5 bases). V was cut by 7 bases and J by 1 base, with 22 bases left in between. Per the germline V gene, CDR1 is LGHDT and CDR2 is YNNKEL (reference sequence). This CDR3 is 17 amino acids long. In nucleotides, the CDR3 is TGTGCCAGCACCAAACAATTGACTCCCGGAGGCCAAGAGACCCAGTACTTC. Protein: CASTKQLTPGGQETQYF.

This rearrangement joins TRBV25-1 to TRBJ1-3; possibly TRBD1 for D (6 bases). CDR1 and CDR2 (germline): MGHDK, SYGVNS. The ends were cut back, 1 base at V and 4 bases at J, with 17 bases in the middle. The CDR3 has 17 residues. For the CDR3, the DNA is TGTGCCAGCAGTGAATTACCTGATAGGGGACAAGGAAACACCATATATTTT. It is translated as CASSELPDRGQGNTIYF.

This clonotype was observed many times. V gene TRBV5-5 combines with J gene TRBJ2-5, with D hard to call. CDR3 length equals 15 residues. Between the trimmed V and J ends, which lost 2 bases and 5 bases, there was a span of 16 bases. Germline-derived CDR1 and CDR2 are SGHKS and YYEKEE (reference sequence). The DNA for the CDR3 is TGTGCCAGCAGCTTATCGCCAAACAGCGCTGAGACCCAGTACTTC. Translation gives CASSLSPNSAETQYF.